In its sample, the clone carrying this T cell receptor beta chain was seen a few times. This record belongs to a study of blood T cell repertoires in COVID-19. Study summary: COVID-19 samples, acute and convalescent, were from the United States, Italy and Spain. PBMCs, B-cell-depleted T cells, or T cells were the source of the cDNA or gDNA that made up the material.

TCRdb's copy holds only in-frame clones and misses some; the assay was immunoSEQ multiplex PCR. The sample consists of under 300,000 clones, about 80% of them appearing once. V was pared by 6 bases and J by 1 base, with 14 bases between. This CDR3 contains 15 residues. Germline lookup yields CDR1 ENHRY and CDR2 SYGVKD. Recovery among Cohort 3 donors was established by two negative PCRs, clearance, or symptom resolution. This sequence was found in a man aged 35 to 55 who had recovered from COVID-19. This rearrangement joins TRBV10-3 to TRBJ2-3, with D possibly TRBD2 on 7 matching bases. Sequenced sample: PBMCs or T cells enriched from blood (not recorded which). CDR3 amino acids: CAIRPRRGRTDTQYF. The CDR3, as DNA: TGTGCCATCAGGCCCAGGCGGGGGCGCACAGATACGCAGTATTTT.